Listed below are T cell receptor beta chains from one sample, sequenced in a study of identical twins. TCRdb independently ran MiXCR on the 5' RACE reads; one entry per CDR3 protein. This table holds 500,000 to 550,000 distinct CDR3 sequences, more than 20% found once. The same sample was also studied in work on yellow fever vaccine responses in identical twins.

The sequencing input was CD4+ T cells sorted from blood. These receptors were obtained from a woman between 18 and 30 years old in good health. The CDR3 runs from the conserved cysteine through the conserved F or W. The D gene is left open where the match is weak.

13 TRBJ1-2 NA TRBV5-1 CASSPDRSYGYTF
15 TRBJ2-3 NA TRBV5-1 CASRSGTASTDTQYF
14 TRBJ2-7 TRBD1 TRBV29-1 CSASTTGDPYEQYF
15 TRBJ2-2 TRBD1 TRBV5-1 CASSFGQARTGELFF
16 TRBJ2-3 TRBD1 TRBV18 CASSPDTGDPTDTQYF
14 TRBJ2-1 NA TRBV5-5 CASNIHRGDNEQFF
16 TRBJ2-1 NA TRBV4-2 CASSQDAANVYNEQFF
13 TRBJ2-5 NA TRBV7-8 CASSLLFRETQYF
15 TRBJ2-7 TRBD2 TRBV2 CASSDRLAGPYEQYF
16 TRBJ1-4 NA TRBV7-9 CASSSASGWGVEKLFF
14 TRBJ1-5 TRBD1 TRBV20-1 CSAADREGHQPQHF
13 TRBJ2-1 NA TRBV20-1 CSARATSYNEQFF
16 TRBJ2-1 TRBD2 TRBV7-9 CASSNRLAGEGDEQFF
15 TRBJ2-3 NA TRBV11-2 CASSLGQSHTDTQYF
15 TRBJ1-2 TRBD1 TRBV27 CASSFTGGASGGYTF
18 TRBJ2-1 TRBD2 TRBV5-6 CASSLAGLAGGLYNEQFF
14 TRBJ2-7 TRBD2 TRBV20-1 CSASLAGVVYEQYF
15 TRBJ2-7 NA TRBV7-9 CASSRRGGGGYEQYF
14 TRBJ2-7 NA TRBV29-1 CSVDLGTNPEVLTF
15 TRBJ1-1 TRBD1 TRBV12-3/TRBV12-4 CASSPQGAMNTEAFF
13 TRBJ2-1 NA TRBV6-2/TRBV6-3 CASRKGGDLFGFF
15 TRBJ1-3 NA TRBV4-1 CASSQTAISGNTIYF
14 TRBJ2-7 NA TRBV7-9 CASSLGGVGHEQYF
16 TRBJ2-2 NA TRBV5-1 CASSLRGTGDTGELFF
20 TRBJ2-6 NA TRBV11-1 CASRPPGRATGRSGANVLTF
12 TRBJ2-1 NA TRBV6-1 CASSEGWGEQFF
15 TRBJ2-7 NA TRBV2 CASRGELALSYEQYF
15 TRBJ2-3 NA TRBV9 CASSARLGGTDTQYF
14 TRBJ2-7 NA TRBV5-1 CASRLGTRFYEQYF
14 TRBJ1-2 NA TRBV13 CASSRGTANYGYTF
15 TRBJ2-1 TRBD2 TRBV29-1 CSVTSGGLSYNEQFF
15 TRBJ2-7 NA TRBV27 CASSPTGTLPYEQYF
13 TRBJ2-7 NA TRBV5-1 CASQSHETYEQYF
16 TRBJ1-6 TRBD1 TRBV5-1 CASSRTGTLNTSPLHF
15 TRBJ2-1 TRBD2 TRBV5-1 CASSYASGGADEQFF
18 TRBJ1-4 TRBD1 TRBV7-6 CASSFRQGEYATNEKLFF
14 TRBJ1-2 NA TRBV3-1 CASSQDFGGYGYTF
14 TRBJ1-1 NA TRBV7-9 CASSSTATNTEAFF
15 TRBJ2-7 NA TRBV10-3 CAITPGPQEVYEQYF
16 TRBJ2-2 NA TRBV7-3 CASSTSLGPNTGELFF
16 TRBJ2-1 TRBD2 TRBV5-5 CASSLGRATGGYQQFF
18 TRBJ2-2 TRBD1 TRBV10-3 CAISDPYRDRVGAGELFF